This T cell receptor (beta chain) was documented in a study of blood T cell repertoires in COVID-19. Looking at the study overall: The United States, Italy and Spain were the sources of the acute and convalescent COVID-19 samples.

This CDR3 contains 12 residues. CDR1 is ENHRY and CDR2 is SYGVKD in the germline V gene. V lost 6 bases, J lost 0 bases, and 5 bases lay in between. Per the original methods: Reference gene primers were amplified, and this amplification served to estimate nucleated cell counts. Here immunoSEQ multiplex PCR was the method, and the copy in TCRdb shows in-frame clones only, minus some. V, J and clone size were drawn from that table, and D and trimming were deduced from the DNA. The sample shows tens of thousands of clones, about 87% of them seen only once. The sequenced sample consisted of peripheral blood. The TCR sequence derives from a human donor in a cohort sampled during active COVID-19. The chain uses TRBV10-3 and TRBJ1-1; possible D gene TRBD1, 5 bases. CDR3 amino acids: CAIRQVNTEAFF. DNA for the CDR3: TGTGCCATCAGACAGGTGAACACTGAAGCTTTCTTT.